The text below deals with one TCR beta chain. The target antigen is unknown. This sample was taken from a study of CD8 T cells in Susac syndrome. Study outcomes and limitations: The number of individuals included in the study's TCR sequencing and HLA analysis was acknowledged as relatively small.

Random hexamers were used to reverse transcribe an amount of roughly 0.45 to 1 ug RNA. TCR beta CDR3 was amplified by immunoSEQ multiplex PCR. This amplification extended across 54 Vbeta and 13 Jbeta segments. From the immunoSEQ multiplex PCR reads, TCRdb called clonotypes with MiXCR, one entry per CDR3 protein. The data contain 150,000 to 200,000 distinct CDR3 sequences, 90% to 96% of them singletons. The T cells that were sequenced for TCR beta were CD8+ and CD4+ cells from blood. Purification of the CD8+ and CD4+ T cells relied on negative isolation, and TEMRA cells underwent FACS enrichment. The CDR3 is made up of 14 amino acids. Germline V gene lookup returns CDR1 SGHNT and CDR2 YYREEE (reference sequence). V shed 6 bases and J shed 3 bases, with 14 bases lying between them.

Sequencing was done on a sample of CD4+ T cells from PBMCs. The clonotype comes from a human donor with multiple sclerosis. V usage is TRBV5-4 and J usage is TRBJ2-3; D is possibly TRBD2 (6 bases). The CDR3 nucleotides are TGTGCCAGCATCCGGGACTTAGCGACAGATACGCAGTATTTT. It translates to CASIRDLATDTQYF.